This entry lists 7 T cell receptor beta chains sequenced from one sample in a study of cytomegalovirus exposure and HLA in healthy donors (dated by TCRdb to 2016 to 2017). The library was generated by the immunoSEQ multiplex PCR assay. A mixture of 60 forward primers for TCR Vbeta segments and 13 reverse primers for TCR Jbeta segments was used in the multiplex PCR. TCRdb stores this immuneACCESS table with in-frame sequences only. Part of the clones is absent; in the studies checked, under half of the shortfall reflects unresolved V genes, and no reason is known for the rest. The sample records about 200,000 clones, roughly 80% of which are singletons. In total, the top ten clones hold more than 0.35% of the sample. Sequences were obtained from PBMCs. The origin of the receptors is a male donor in good health and CMV-seropositive.

The rearrangement links TRBV9 to TRBJ1-2; D is undetermined. The CDR3 length is 12 residues. The V and J ends lost 5 bases and 3 bases respectively, with 8 bases between them. The germline CDR1 and CDR2 sequences are SGDLS and YYNGEE. The CDR3 DNA reads TGTGCCAGCAGAGGACTTGACTATGGCTACACCTTC. Protein: CASRGLDYGYTF.

J is TRBJ2-3 and V is TRBV19; 11 bases fit TRBD2. Germline V gene lookup returns CDR1 LNHDA and CDR2 SQIVND (reference sequence). With V trimmed by 5 bases and J by 6 bases, 7 bases remained unmatched. CDR3 size: 15 residues. For the CDR3, the DNA is TGTGCCAGTAGTGCCACTAGCGGGAGTGTGGATACGCAGTATTTT. This codes for CASSATSGSVDTQYF.

This CDR3 is CASSPTGYGGNQPQHF. Written as DNA, the CDR3 is TGTGCCAGCTCACCGACAGGGTACGGGGGCAATCAGCCCCAGCATTTT. The chain is built from TRBV18 and TRBJ1-5; 7 bases align to TRBD1. The CDR3 extends over 16 amino acids. The germline gives CDR1 KGHSH, CDR2 LQKENI. V shed 3 bases and J 2 bases; nucleotides not matched to a gene: 7.

The rearrangement uses TRBV18 and TRBJ1-2; D remains unclear. The CDR3 totals 12 residues. Trimming stripped 6 bases from V and 1 base from J, with 6 bases between. CDR1 KGHSH and CDR2 LQKENI come from the germline V gene. CDR3 sequence: CASSQDNYGYTF. CDR3 DNA sequence: TGTGCCAGCTCTCAGGATAACTATGGCTACACCTTC. The full variable domain, in which reference TRBV18 and TRBJ1-2 provide the parts outside the CDR3, is NAGVMQNPRHLVRRRGQEARLRCSPMKGHSHVYWYRQLPEEGLKFMVYLQKENIIDESGMPKERFSAEFPKEGPSILRIQQVVRGDSAAYFCASSQDNYGYTFGSGTRLTVV.

The chain employs TRBV4-2 and TRBJ2-7, with D maybe TRBD2 (6 bases). The length of the CDR3 is 17 residues. Trimming stripped 3 bases from V and 3 bases from J, with 21 bases between. Germline CDR1 and CDR2: LGHNA and YNFKEQ. The CDR3 loop is CASSQGGKTGSYYEQYF. The CDR3 nucleotides read TGTGCCAGCAGCCAGGGAGGTAAAACCGGGAGTTACTACGAGCAGTACTTC.

This clone is a singleton in its sample. The V and J genes are TRBV18 and TRBJ2-5; 15 nucleotides match TRBD2. CDR3 length equals 16 residues. Germline CDR1 reads KGHSH; CDR2 reads LQKENI. V lost 5 bases and J lost 1; bases outside the gene matches: 2. The DNA for the CDR3 is TGTGCCAGCTCAAAGGGACTAGCGGGGGGCCAAGAGACCCAGTACTTC. It yields the protein CASSKGLAGGQETQYF.

The V call is TRBV4-2, the J call TRBJ1-3, with 7 positions matching TRBD1. This CDR3 contains 15 residues. Germline CDR1 is LGHNA and CDR2 is YNFKEQ. Trimming cost V 1 base and J 4 bases; bases outside gene matches: 4. Written as DNA, the CDR3 is TGTGCCAGCAGCCAAGCAGGGGGTCGGGGAAACACCATATATTTT. Its translation is CASSQAGGRGNTIYF.